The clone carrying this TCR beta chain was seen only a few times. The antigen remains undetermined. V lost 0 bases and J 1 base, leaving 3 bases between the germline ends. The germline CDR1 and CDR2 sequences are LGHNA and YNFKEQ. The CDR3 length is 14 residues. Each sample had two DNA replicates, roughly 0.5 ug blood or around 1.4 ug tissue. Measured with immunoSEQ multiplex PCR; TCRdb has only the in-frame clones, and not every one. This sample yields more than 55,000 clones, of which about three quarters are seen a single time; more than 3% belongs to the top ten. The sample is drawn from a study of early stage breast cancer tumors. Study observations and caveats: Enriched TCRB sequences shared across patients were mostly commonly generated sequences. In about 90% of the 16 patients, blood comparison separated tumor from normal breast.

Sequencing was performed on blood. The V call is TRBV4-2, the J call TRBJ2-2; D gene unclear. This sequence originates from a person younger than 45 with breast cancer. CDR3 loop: CASSQDKNTGELFF. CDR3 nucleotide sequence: TGTGCCAGCAGCCAAGATAAGAACACCGGGGAGCTGTTTTTT.